This TCR beta chain appears in the sequencing data of a study of cytomegalovirus exposure and HLA in healthy donors. Study observations and caveats: CMV serostatus was the sole immune exposure information available.

On this clone itself: Its antigen is unknown.

PCR involved 60 Vbeta and 13 Jbeta primers. Here immunoSEQ multiplex PCR was the method, and the copy in TCRdb shows in-frame clones only, minus some. The sample has 150,000 to 200,000 clones, 70% to 80% seen once; the top ten hold 0.69%. The germline V gene encodes CDR1 SGHNT and CDR2 YENEEA. This CDR3 is built from 15 residues. V dropped 3 bases and J dropped 6; count of bases not matched to a gene: 3. Sample: PBMCs. The chain is built from TRBV11-3 and TRBJ1-6; TRBD1 matches 9 bases. This clonotype originated in a woman aged 40 to 50 in good health and CMV-seronegative. The CDR3 region is CASSFGQGLNSPLHF. The CDR3 bases are TGTGCCAGCAGCTTTGGACAGGGGCTTAATTCACCCCTCCACTTT.